Sequencing of this T cell receptor beta chain was carried out in a study of T cells expressing NK-cell markers. TCRdb reprocessed the 5' RACE reads; each CDR3 protein has one entry and no DNA is given. Its clone listing holds 300,000 to 500,000 distinct CDR3 sequences. This CDR3 region has 14 residues. Germline V gene data show CDR1 as SGHKS and CDR2 as YYEKEE (reference sequence). The clonotype was recovered from a woman aged 45-65 years in good health. The sequenced sample was blood T cells: a sorted CD56 or NKG2C T cell subset, CD4+ or CD8+ T cells, or bulk PBMC T cells (not recorded which). V usage is TRBV5-5 and J usage is TRBJ2-2; TCRdb outputs TRBD1, but without DNA this stays unchecked. The CDR3 is CASSRTGVGGELFF.